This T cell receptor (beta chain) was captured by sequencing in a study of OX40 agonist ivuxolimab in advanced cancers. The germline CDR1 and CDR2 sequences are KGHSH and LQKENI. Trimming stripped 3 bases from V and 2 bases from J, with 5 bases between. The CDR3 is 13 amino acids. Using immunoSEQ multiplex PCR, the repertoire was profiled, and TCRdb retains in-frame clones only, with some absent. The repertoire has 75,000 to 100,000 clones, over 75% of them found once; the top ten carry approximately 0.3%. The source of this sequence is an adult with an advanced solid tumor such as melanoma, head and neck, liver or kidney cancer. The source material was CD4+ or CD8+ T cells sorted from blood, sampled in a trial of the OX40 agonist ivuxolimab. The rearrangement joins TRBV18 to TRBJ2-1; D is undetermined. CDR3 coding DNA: TGTGCCAGCTCACCCTCTGCCTACAATGAGCAGTTCTTC. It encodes CASSPSAYNEQFF.